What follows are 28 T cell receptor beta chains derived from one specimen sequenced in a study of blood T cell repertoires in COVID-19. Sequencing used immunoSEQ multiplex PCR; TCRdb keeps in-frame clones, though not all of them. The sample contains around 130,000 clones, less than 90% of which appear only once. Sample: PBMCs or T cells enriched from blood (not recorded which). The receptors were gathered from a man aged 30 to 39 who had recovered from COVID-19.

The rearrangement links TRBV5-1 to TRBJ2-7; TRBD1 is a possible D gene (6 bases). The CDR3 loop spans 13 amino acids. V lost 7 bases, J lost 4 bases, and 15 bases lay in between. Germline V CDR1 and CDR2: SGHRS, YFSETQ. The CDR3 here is CASRTPRGYEQYV. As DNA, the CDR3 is TGCGCCAGCCGAACACCCAGGGGTTACGAGCAGTACGTC.

The CDR3 loop reads CASSIDRGRGRETQYF. DNA of the CDR3: TGTGCCAGTAGTATAGATCGGGGCAGGGGGCGAGAGACCCAGTACTTC. The rearrangement joins TRBV19 to TRBJ2-5, with 8 bases aligning to TRBD1. V gave up 0 bases and J gave up 4 bases; unmatched junction bases: 7. The CDR3 covers 16 residues. Germline values: CDR1 LNHDA, CDR2 SQIVND (reference sequence).

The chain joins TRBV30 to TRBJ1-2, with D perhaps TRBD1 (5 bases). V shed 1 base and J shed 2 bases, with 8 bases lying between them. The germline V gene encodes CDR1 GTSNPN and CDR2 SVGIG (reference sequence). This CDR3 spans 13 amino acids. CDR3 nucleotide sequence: TGTGCCTGGAGTGGTGGGGGGAACTATGGCTACACCTTC. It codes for CAWSGGGNYGYTF.

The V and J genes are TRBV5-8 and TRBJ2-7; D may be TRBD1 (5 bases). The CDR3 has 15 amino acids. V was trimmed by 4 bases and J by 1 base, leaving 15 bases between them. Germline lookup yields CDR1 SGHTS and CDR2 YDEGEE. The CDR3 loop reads CASSRAGQSSYEQYV. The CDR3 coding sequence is TGTGCCAGCAGCAGGGCAGGGCAAAGTTCCTACGAGCAGTACGTC.

CDR3 coding DNA: TGTGCCAGCAGTCCCGGGACAGGGCTAACTGAAGCTTTCTTT. Protein sequence: CASSPGTGLTEAFF. This chain joins TRBV28 and TRBJ1-1, with 9 bases that match TRBD1. Germline CDR1 MDHEN, CDR2 SYDVKM. This CDR3 spans 14 amino acids. J lost 5 bases, V lost 5 bases, and 6 bases had no gene match.

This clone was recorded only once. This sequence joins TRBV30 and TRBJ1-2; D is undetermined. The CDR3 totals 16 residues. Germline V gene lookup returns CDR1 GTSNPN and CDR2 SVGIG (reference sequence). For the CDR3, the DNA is TGTGCGGCGGAGAGGGCGACGGAACCTACGCTCTATGGCTACACCTTC. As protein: CAAERATEPTLYGYTF.

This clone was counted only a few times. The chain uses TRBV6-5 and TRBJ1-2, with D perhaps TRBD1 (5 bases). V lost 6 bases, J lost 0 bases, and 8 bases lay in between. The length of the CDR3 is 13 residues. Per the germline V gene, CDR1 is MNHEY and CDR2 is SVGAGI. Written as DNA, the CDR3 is TGTGCCAGCAGCCAGACAGCTAACTATGGCTACACCTTC. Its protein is CASSQTANYGYTF.

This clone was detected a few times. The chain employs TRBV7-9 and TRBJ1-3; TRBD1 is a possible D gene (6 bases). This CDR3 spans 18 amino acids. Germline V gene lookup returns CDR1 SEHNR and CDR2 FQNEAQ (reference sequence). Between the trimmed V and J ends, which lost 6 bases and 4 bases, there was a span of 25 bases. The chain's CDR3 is CASSYLSTGYVRGNTIYF. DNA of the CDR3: TGTGCCAGCAGTTATCTATCGACAGGATATGTGAGAGGAAACACCATATATTTT.

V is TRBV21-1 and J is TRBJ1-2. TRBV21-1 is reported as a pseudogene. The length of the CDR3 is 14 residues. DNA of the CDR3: TGTGCCAGCAGCAGTGGGGCGGGGAGGGATGGCTACACCTTC. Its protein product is CASSSGAGRDGYTF.

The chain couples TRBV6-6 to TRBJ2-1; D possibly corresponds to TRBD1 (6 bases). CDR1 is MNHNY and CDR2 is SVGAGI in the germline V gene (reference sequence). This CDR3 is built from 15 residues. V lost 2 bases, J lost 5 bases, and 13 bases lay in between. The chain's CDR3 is CASSYTRDTNNEQFF. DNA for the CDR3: TGTGCCAGCAGTTACACCAGGGACACCAACAATGAGCAGTTCTTC.

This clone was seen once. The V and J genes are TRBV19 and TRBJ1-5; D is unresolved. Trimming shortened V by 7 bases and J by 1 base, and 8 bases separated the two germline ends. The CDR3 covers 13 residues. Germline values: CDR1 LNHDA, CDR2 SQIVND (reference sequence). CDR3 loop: CASTQASNQPQHF. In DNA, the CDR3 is TGTGCCAGTACCCAGGCAAGCAATCAGCCCCAGCATTTT.

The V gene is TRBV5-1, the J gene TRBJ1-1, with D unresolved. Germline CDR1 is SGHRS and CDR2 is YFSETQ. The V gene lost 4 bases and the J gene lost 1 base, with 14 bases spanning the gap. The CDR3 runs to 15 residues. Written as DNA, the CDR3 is TGCGCCAGCAGCCGAGACATGTCCCCGAACACTGAAGCTTTCTTT. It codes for CASSRDMSPNTEAFF.

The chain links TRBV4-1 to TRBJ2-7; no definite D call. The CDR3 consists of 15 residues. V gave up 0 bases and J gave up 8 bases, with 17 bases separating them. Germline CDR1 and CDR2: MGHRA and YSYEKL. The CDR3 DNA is TGCGCCAGCAGCCAAGAAACAGCAGGCACTTGGAAGCAGTACTTC. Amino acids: CASSQETAGTWKQYF.

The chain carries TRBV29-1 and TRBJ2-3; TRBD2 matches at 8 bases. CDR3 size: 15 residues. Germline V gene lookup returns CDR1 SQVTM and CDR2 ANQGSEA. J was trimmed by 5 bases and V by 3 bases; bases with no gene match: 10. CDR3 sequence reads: CSVEPGSGRGDTQYF. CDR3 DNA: TGCAGCGTTGAGCCAGGAAGCGGGAGAGGAGATACGCAGTATTTT.

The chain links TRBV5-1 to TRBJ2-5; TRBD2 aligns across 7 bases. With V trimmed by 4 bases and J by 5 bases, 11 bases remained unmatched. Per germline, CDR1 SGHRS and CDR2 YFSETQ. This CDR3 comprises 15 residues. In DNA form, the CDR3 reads TGCGCCAGCAGCGCCGGACTAGGAGCTGGGGAGACCCAGTACTTC. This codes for CASSAGLGAGETQYF.

In nucleotides, the CDR3 is TGTGCCAGCAGCTCTACTACTAGCGGGGGGGCCGGGACCAAAAACATTCAGTACTTC. This codes for CASSSTTSGGAGTKNIQYF. The V call is TRBV7-8, the J call TRBJ2-4; 13 nucleotides line up with TRBD2. Per the germline V gene, CDR1 is SGHVS and CDR2 is FQNEAQ. With 4 bases clipped from V and 2 bases from J, the junction kept 11 bases outside the gene matches. The CDR3 sequence is 19 residues long.

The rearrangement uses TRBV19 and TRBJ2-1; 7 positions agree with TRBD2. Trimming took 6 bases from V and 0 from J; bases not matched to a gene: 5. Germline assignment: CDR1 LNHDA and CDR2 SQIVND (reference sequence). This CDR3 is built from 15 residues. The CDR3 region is CASSGLAVSYNEQFF. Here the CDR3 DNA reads TGTGCCAGTAGCGGCCTAGCGGTCTCCTACAATGAGCAGTTCTTC.

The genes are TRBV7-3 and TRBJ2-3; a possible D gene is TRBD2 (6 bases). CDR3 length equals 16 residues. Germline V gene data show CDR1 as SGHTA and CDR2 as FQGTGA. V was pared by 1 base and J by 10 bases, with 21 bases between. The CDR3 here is CASSLMSGTDGIAQYF. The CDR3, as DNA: TGTGCCAGCAGCTTAATGTCCGGGACTGATGGCATTGCGCAGTATTTT.

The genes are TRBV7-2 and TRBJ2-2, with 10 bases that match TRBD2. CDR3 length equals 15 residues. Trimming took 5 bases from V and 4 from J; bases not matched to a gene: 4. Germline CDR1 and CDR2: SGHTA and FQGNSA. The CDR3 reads CASSIGLAVTGELFF. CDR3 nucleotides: TGTGCCAGCAGCATCGGACTAGCGGTCACCGGGGAGCTGTTTTTT. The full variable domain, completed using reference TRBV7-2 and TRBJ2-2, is GAGVSQSPSNKVTEKGKDVELRCDPISGHTALYWYRQSLGQGLEFLIYFQGNSAPDKSGLPSDRFSAERTGGSVSTLTIQRTQQEDSAVYLCASSIGLAVTGELFFGEGSRLTVL.

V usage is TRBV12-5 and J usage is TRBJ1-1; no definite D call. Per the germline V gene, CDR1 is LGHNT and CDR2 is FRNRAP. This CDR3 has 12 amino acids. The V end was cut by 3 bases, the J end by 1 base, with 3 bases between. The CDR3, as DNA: TGTGCTAGTGGTTTCCAGAACACTGAAGCTTTCTTT. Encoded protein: CASGFQNTEAFF.

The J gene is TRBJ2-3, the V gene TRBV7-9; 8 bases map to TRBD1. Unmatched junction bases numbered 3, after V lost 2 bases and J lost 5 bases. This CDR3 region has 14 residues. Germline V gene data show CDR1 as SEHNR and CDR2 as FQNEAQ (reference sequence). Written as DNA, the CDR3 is TGTGCCAGCAGCTTAACAGGGGGGAAAGATACGCAGTATTTT. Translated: CASSLTGGKDTQYF.

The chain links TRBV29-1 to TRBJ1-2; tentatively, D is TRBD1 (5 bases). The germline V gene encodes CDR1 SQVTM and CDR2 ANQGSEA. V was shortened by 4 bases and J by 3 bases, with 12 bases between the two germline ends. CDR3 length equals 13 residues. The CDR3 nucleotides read TGCAGCGTTGCATCAGGGATGGACTATGGCTACACCTTC. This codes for CSVASGMDYGYTF.

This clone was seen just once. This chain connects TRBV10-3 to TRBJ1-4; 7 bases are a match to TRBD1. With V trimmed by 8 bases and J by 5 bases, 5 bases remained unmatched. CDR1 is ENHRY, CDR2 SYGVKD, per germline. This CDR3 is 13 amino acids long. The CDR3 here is CAISGTENEKLFF. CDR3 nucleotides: TGTGCCATCTCTGGGACAGAAAATGAAAAACTGTTTTTT.

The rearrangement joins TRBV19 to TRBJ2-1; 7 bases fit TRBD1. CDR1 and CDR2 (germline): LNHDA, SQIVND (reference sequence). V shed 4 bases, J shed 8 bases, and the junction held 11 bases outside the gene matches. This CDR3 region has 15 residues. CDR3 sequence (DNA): TGTGCCAGTAGTAACTGGGACAGTGTGTCGGATGAGCAGTTCTTC. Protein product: CASSNWDSVSDEQFF.

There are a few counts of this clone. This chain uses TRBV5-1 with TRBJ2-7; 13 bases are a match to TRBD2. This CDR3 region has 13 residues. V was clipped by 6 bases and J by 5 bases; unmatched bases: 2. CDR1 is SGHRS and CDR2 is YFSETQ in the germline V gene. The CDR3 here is CASNGLAGDEQYF. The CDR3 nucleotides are TGCGCCAGCAATGGACTAGCGGGAGACGAGCAGTACTTC. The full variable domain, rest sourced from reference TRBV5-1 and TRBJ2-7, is KAGVTQTPRYLIKTRGQQVTLSCSPISGHRSVSWYQQTPGQGLQFLFEYFSETQRNKGNFPGRFSGRQFSNSRSEMNVSTLELGDSALYLCASNGLAGDEQYFGPGTRLTVT.

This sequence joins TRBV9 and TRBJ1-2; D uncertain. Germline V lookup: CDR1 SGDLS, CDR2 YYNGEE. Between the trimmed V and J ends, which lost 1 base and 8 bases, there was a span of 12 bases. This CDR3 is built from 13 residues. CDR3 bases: TGTGCCAGCAGCGTATTGGAGGGAGGCGGCTACACCTTC. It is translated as CASSVLEGGGYTF.

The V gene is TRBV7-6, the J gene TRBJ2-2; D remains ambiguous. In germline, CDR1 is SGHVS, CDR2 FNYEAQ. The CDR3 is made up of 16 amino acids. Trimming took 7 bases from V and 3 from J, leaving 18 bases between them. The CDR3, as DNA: TGTGCCAGCACTTCCGCCGGAGTTGTGGACACCGGGGAGCTGTTTTTT. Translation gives CASTSAGVVDTGELFF.

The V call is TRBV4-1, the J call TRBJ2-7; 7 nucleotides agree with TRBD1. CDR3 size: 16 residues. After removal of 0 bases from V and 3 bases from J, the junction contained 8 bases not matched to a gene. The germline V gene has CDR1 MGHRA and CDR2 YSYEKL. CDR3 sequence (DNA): TGCGCCAGCAGCCAAGATGATTTCGGGACAGTCTACGAGCAGTACTTC. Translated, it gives CASSQDDFGTVYEQYF.